The entry below gives a single TCR beta chain sequence along with its context. Measured with immunoSEQ multiplex PCR; TCRdb has only the in-frame clones, and not every one. The table has more than 70,000 clones, 80% to 85% seen once. The data were obtained in a study of blood T cell repertoires in COVID-19. Study-level background: Acute and convalescent COVID-19 specimens originated in the United States, Italy and Spain.

The source of this sequence is a woman in her 70s with acute or convalescent COVID-19. The sample taken for sequencing was peripheral blood.

CDR3 in amino acids: CASSAQVAGVNEQFF. CDR3 DNA sequence: TGTGCCAGCAGTGCCCAGGTAGCGGGAGTCAATGAGCAGTTCTTC. The gene calls are TRBV6-4 and TRBJ2-1; 9 positions match TRBD2. The CDR3 loop spans 15 amino acids. The junction had 7 bases not matched to a gene; V was cut back by 4 bases and J by 6 bases. The germline V gene encodes CDR1 MRHNA and CDR2 SNTAGT.